This TCR beta chain came from a study of cytomegalovirus exposure and HLA in healthy donors (dated by TCRdb to 2017 to 2019). Regarding the complete study: According to an earlier analysis of 450 to 650 of the donors, roughly 180 million T cells yielded 90 million to 140 million unique TCR beta sequences and 276 Gb of sequence data. An early release that covered 640 HLA-typed donors contained around 300 gigabases of sequencing data and tens of millions of unique TCR sequences. Of the roughly 390 genotyped donors, 65% to 90% were placed in the genetic ancestry cluster associated with self-reported Caucasian donors. The study aimed to test whether cataloging public T cell receptors could reveal signatures of past pathogen exposure. The study used immunosequencing to profile the T cell repertoires of about 670 subjects and linked those repertoires to cytomegalovirus serostatus. In addition to the first cohort of 666 subjects, a separate validation cohort of 120 different subjects was used. To predict cytomegalovirus infection status, the study brought together high-throughput TCR immunosequencing, statistical association of individual TCRs with disease status, and machine learning. To study patterns of TCR occurrence, a later analysis re-analyzed previously published TCR beta repertoires from under 750 donors and added high-resolution HLA genotyping. Rather than drawing on any new phenotypic data, the later analysis identified candidate immune exposures from TCR beta sequences and the way those sequences occurred across donors. An earlier analysis of 587 of the donors applied high-throughput TCR beta sequencing to assess whether each TCR beta V gene segment acted as functional or pseudogenic. Alongside the repertoire data, information on donor age, sex, ethnicity and CMV serostatus was compiled. In a later genetic analysis, genome-wide SNP genotypes for about 65% of the 666 donors were used, and that subset was treated as a discovery cohort. Every discovery cohort repertoire had been produced on one sequencing platform. HLA typing covered class I and class II loci at four-digit resolution. Typing coverage differed by locus: A, B, C, DRB1 and DQB1 were typed in roughly 629-630 donors, DQA1 in 500 to 550, DPA1 in 606, and DPB1 in about 450. Four or five DR-DQ haplotypes were handled as single units for association and clustering because linkage in the cohort was strong. Across some 400 genotyped donors of the cohort, an average of about 250,000 unique TCR beta nucleotide sequences per donor were sequenced, and approximately 17% of those sequences were non-productive. Broad study findings and their caveats: According to a later analysis, most CMV-associated TCR beta chains appeared to be HLA-restricted, and the HLA associations seemed to be driven largely by CMV exposure. CMV serostatus was the only immune exposure information available for the cohort. It was suggested by the authors that the approach could potentially be generalized to other disease states and immunological phenotypes. In vitro tests confirmed that a few of the cytomegalovirus-associated TCR beta chains recognize cytomegalovirus antigens. A further reported finding was that TCR beta sequences accurately predicted the HLA-A and HLA-B alleles for most subjects in the first cohort. A total of fewer than 200 TCR beta chains were listed by the study as associated with cytomegalovirus. Specific HLA alleles were associated with roughly 16,000 TCR beta sequences at a false discovery rate of 0.05 in a later analysis. When HLA alleles, especially DR and DQ, strongly co-occurred, TCR associations were difficult to assign to individual alleles. According to a later analysis, TCR association rates differed among HLA loci, with DRB1 alleles showing the most associated TCRs and HLA-C alleles showing the fewest. Roughly uniform sequencing depth across donors was assumed in presence/absence analyses, although this assumption may not hold. Linkage disequilibrium might explain the correlated functional status among segregating V segments, but an unknown experimental factor could not be ruled out. The classifier was reported to diagnose cytomegalovirus status with high specificity and sensitivity in both the original and validation cohorts. Across donors, most TCR sequences were observed very rarely, whereas some public TCRs were present in many individuals. A later genetic analysis associated a missense DCLRE1C variant with V-gene and J-gene trimming of TCR beta chains, and an independent cohort replicated the association. According to a later genetic analysis, donors in an Asian-associated ancestry cluster had fewer N-insertions in productive TCRs than the approximately 630-donor mean. An earlier analysis of 587 of the donors showed that most TCR beta V segments appeared in productive rearrangements either about 87% or about 30% of the time, which broadly matched IMGT annotations. Several of the top co-occurrence clusters appeared to be linked to parvovirus B19, influenza, CMV and Epstein-Barr virus, according to a later analysis. Because HLA typing was unavailable for some donors at each locus, only the typed subset was used in association tests. About 17 rarely observed V segments, including chromosome 9 orphons, were excluded from the earlier analysis of approximately 600 of the donors because counts were too low. Because the 87-base-pair reads could not distinguish some IMGT-functional V segments, including TRBV6-2 and TRBV6-3, those segments were excluded. A later analysis found that HLA-associated TCR beta chains were more clonally expanded and had lower generation probabilities than equally common non-associated chains. This cohort had only TCR beta chains sequenced, and the lack of alpha or paired-chain data limited which features could be detected. A cluster of highly shared sequence variants was judged likely to represent a technical artifact of the sequencing pipeline.

Worth noting for this clone: Its binding antigen is unknown. Base qualities were left out, and no much larger clone turns up one base away.

Receptors were amplified or captured by the immunoSEQ multiplex PCR assay. For the multiplex PCR, a mixture combining 60 forward primers for TCR Vbeta segments and 13 reverse primers for TCR Jbeta segments was used. A multiplex PCR assay on genomic DNA amplified the CDR3 region of rearranged TCR beta genes. On the Illumina HiSeq System, the amplified TCR beta libraries were sequenced as 87-base-pair reads. Per the authors' processing: A later analysis tallied roughly 76 million unique TCR beta chains across the 666 repertoires, and around 10 million of those chains were shared by two or more donors. A nearest-neighbor algorithm error-corrected the raw reads and collapsed the reads into unique sequences, merging closely related sequences to remove PCR and sequencing errors. CDR3 sequences were aligned to IMGT reference sequences to assign V, D and J gene segments. For a sequence to be retained, at least a six-nucleotide match to both a V gene segment and a J gene segment was required. Rearrangements were classified as productive when the CDR3 lacked stop codons and remained in frame with V and J, and all other rearrangements were classified as non-productive. Following IMGT convention, CDR3 was defined as the stretch from the second conserved V-encoded cysteine up to the conserved J-encoded phenylalanine. The earlier analysis of around 640 of the donors excluded sequences that lacked an unambiguous match to a single V gene segment. An earlier analysis of 500 to 700 of the donors classified V segments as functional when productive rearrangements were above 56.7% and as segregating when the standard deviation between donors was above 5%. To diagnose cytomegalovirus status from the catalog of TCR beta chain sequences, a statistical classification framework was built. In a later analysis, TCR nucleotide sequences were compared against IMGT/GENE-DB human TR gene sequences so that V and J genes could be assigned. Using the TCRdist pipeline, a later analysis assigned CDR3 sequences along with most-parsimonious VDJ recombination scenarios. A later analysis defined each TCR beta chain by its CDR3 amino acid sequence plus V-gene family, and excluded reads lacking a unique V-gene family. As a way to deal with suspected cross-contamination and a sequencing artifact, a later analysis dropped under 600 nucleotide sequences that were highly shared and had low generation probability. In a later analysis, a clonal expansion index for each public chain was calculated from normalized within-repertoire ranks of inferred template counts. In a later analysis, generation probabilities were computed with a VDJ recombination model fitted to out-of-frame rearrangements, and the resulting probabilities were checked against IGoR. In a later analysis, hypergeometric tests were used to score TCR-TCR, TCR-HLA and TCR-CMV co-occurrence, with a repertoire-size bias correction applied to TCR pairs. False discovery rates were estimated in a later analysis by permuting HLA or CMV assignments 20 times. A later analysis grouped co-occurring TCRs with DBSCAN, adding TCRdist sequence similarity when clustering within HLA-allele-positive subsets. Repertoires with fewer than 30,000 or more than 120,000 public chains were left out of co-occurrence clustering, as were about five repertoires with anomalous nucleotide sharing. TCRdb retrieved this table from immuneACCESS and kept in-frame rearrangements only. Not all clones are present; in checked studies, unresolved V genes account for under half, and no reason is known for the remainder. V and J calls and clone size are given by that table; D and trimming were obtained from the DNA. The table for this sample lists 110,000 or so clones; 82% of them were counted only once. Roughly 2.5% of the sample belongs to the ten largest clones.

Counted from cysteine to phenylalanine, this CDR3 has 17 amino acids. Left in the record is the CDR3 DNA by itself, 51 bases read in frame from the first base. Looking up the germline V gene yields CDR1 LGHNA and CDR2 YSLEER. Trimmed from V: 0 bases; trimmed from J: 6 bases; junction bases lacking a gene match: 12. The cohort consisted of 650 to 850 healthy bone marrow donors. At the time of sampling, all cohort members were nominally healthy, though unrecorded immune exposures were likely present. The donor tested CMV seronegative, placing the donor among the 350 to 400 seronegative members of the cohort. A peripheral blood sample was provided by each donor, and peripheral blood mononuclear cells were used for TCR beta sequencing. Genomic DNA extraction from the blood cell samples was performed with the Qiagen DNeasy Blood Extraction Kit.

The rearrangement joined TRBV4-3 to TRBJ2-3, and 7 bases in between align with TRBD1. The sequence derives from a young woman in good health and CMV-seronegative. The sequenced material came from PBMCs. The DNA sequence reads TGCGCCAGCAGCCAAGATATGACAGGGCTAGTCGCCGATACGCAGTATTTT. It encodes CASSQDMTGLVADTQYF.